A single TCR beta chain is shown here with its context. Its cognate antigen has yet to be identified. Base qualities are not provided; no much larger clone lies one nucleotide away. The data were obtained in a study of T cell clones after liver transplantation (dated by TCRdb to 2018 to 2020). For the wider study: The samples were obtained from ITN030ST, a randomized trial that attempted immunosuppression withdrawal within 2 years after liver transplantation. Donor-reactive T cell clones were identified by TCRbeta sequencing following a pre-transplant mixed lymphocyte reaction and were subsequently tracked in post-transplant blood. As an antigen-independent comparator for the donor-reactive sequences, third party-reactive TCRbeta sequences from pre-transplant MLRs were identified as well. Of the eight recipients, a few were HCV-positive, while the remaining recipients had been transplanted for non-autoimmune, non-viral indications. The subjects received no induction therapy and were kept on standard immunosuppression until randomization at 12-24 months post-transplant. Tolerance was defined as complete withdrawal of immunosuppression for at least one year without a rise in liver enzymes beyond twice the upper limit of normal. Blood samples were collected pre-transplant, pre-randomization before withdrawal, and post-randomization after either complete withdrawal or failed withdrawal. Of the 8 liver transplant recipients making up the studied cohort, 3 were classified as tolerant and 5 as non-tolerant. The paper as a whole reports these results and caveats: Conclusions were preliminary, limited by small, heterogeneous patient numbers and non-standardized post-transplant time points. Circulating donor-reactive CD4 TCRbeta sequences fell significantly post-transplant in 5 of 8 subjects, irrespective of tolerance or HCV status. A greater decline was seen for donor-reactive sequences than for third party-reactive sequences, suggesting partial antigen-specific deletion unrelated to withdrawal success. Since no allograft tissue specimens were available, donor-reactive T cells may have migrated into the graft instead of being deleted. When repertoire turnover was accounted for, significantly reduced detection of donor-reactive sequences was found in 7 of 8 subjects for CD4 and in 8 of 8 subjects for CD8. In two subjects, low numbers of available donor cells limited the measurable donor-reactive repertoire.

High-throughput TCRbeta CDR3 sequencing of frozen genomic DNA was performed by immunoSEQ, with PCR amplification, mapping, bias correction and internal controls included. Under the source paper's analysis protocol: Productive rearrangements were retained, and unique TCRbeta sequences were defined by the CDR3 nucleotide sequence together with the V and J gene. A sequence counted as donor-reactive only if the sequence showed at least 5-fold expansion in CFSE-low cells compared with unstimulated pre-transplant cells and had a frequency of at least 0.01%. Minimum frequency thresholds were set for each subject based on the unstimulated sample with the lowest template count, ensuring at least 90% detection power. Repertoire turnover was measured by Jensen-Shannon divergence between the top 1000 TCRbeta sequences post- and pre-transplant. Changes in detection of donor-reactive sequences were assessed with two-sided Fisher's exact tests. TCRdb retrieved this table from immuneACCESS and kept in-frame rearrangements only. Not all clones are present; in checked studies, unresolved V genes account for under half, and no reason is known for the remainder. The DNA was the basis for D and trimming; V, J and clone size are from that table. This sample gives around 100,000 clones in total; around four fifths of them show up just once. The ten biggest clones cover roughly 0.9% of the sample.

V lost 0 bases and J lost 3 bases, and the count of bases not matched to a germline gene is 11. CDR1 SGHRS and CDR2 YFSETQ are derived from the germline V gene. Inclusive of the bounding cysteine and phenylalanine, the CDR3 is 18 residues long. Just the 54-base CDR3 DNA is kept, in frame starting at base 1. The sample's time point, from its label and the paper: pre-transplant. Unstimulated PBMCs, after thawing, were stained for CD3, CD4 and CD8 and then FACS-sorted into CD3+CD4+ and CD3+CD8+ populations. All 8 studied subjects were randomized to immunosuppression withdrawal. The Qiagen DNeasy Blood and Tissue Kit was used for isolation of genomic DNA.

The receptor was derived from a human donor who received a liver transplant. Rearrangement joined TRBV5-1 to TRBJ2-7, with 11 bases matching TRBD2. The input for sequencing was CD4+ T cells from blood, taken before liver transplant. The CDR3 protein: CASSLVSSGRPNHYEQYF. The nucleotides are TGCGCCAGCAGCTTGGTTTCTAGCGGGAGGCCGAACCACTACGAGCAGTACTTC. The CDR3 plus the reference TRBV5-1 and TRBJ2-7 genes for the other parts give the full variable domain: KAGVTQTPRYLIKTRGQQVTLSCSPISGHRSVSWYQQTPGQGLQFLFEYFSETQRNKGNFPGRFSGRQFSNSRSEMNVSTLELGDSALYLCASSLVSSGRPNHYEQYFGPGTRLTVT.